The entry below gives a single T cell receptor (beta chain) sequence along with its context. Its antigen is as yet unknown. The draw of peripheral blood yielded around 9.6 milliliters from each donor. This entry comes from a study of blood T cells in healthy people across ages. Study-wide results and caveats: While age rose, TCR beta diversity per million T cells dropped in a roughly linear way. Greater diversity and more naive CD4+ cells were seen in long-lived donors than in aged donors.

Combining a sample-barcoded 5' primer with a J-beta primer mix, a second PCR ran for roughly 6 to 12 cycles. TCRdb passed the 5' RACE reads through MiXCR, listing each CDR3 protein once. The sample consists of more than 1.4 million distinct CDR3 sequences, around two fifths of them appearing once. V was clipped by 6 bases and J by 1 base, with 17 bases between them. The length of the CDR3 is 16 residues. Material for sequencing was blood. The chain couples TRBV12-3 or TRBV12-4 to TRBJ2-3; TRBD1 is a possible D gene (6 bases). This TCR came from a woman aged 18-35 years in good health. The DNA of the CDR3 is TGTGCCAGCAGCCTACAGGGATTTGGACGCACAGATACGCAGTATTTT. This translates into CASSLQGFGRTDTQYF.